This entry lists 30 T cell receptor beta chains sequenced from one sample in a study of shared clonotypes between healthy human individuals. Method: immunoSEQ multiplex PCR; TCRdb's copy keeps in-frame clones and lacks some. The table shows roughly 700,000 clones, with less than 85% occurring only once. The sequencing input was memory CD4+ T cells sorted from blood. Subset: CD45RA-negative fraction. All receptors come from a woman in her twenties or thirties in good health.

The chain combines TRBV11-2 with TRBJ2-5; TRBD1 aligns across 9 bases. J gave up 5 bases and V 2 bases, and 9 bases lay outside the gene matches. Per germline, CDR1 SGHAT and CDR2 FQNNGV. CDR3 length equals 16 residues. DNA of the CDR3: TGTGCCAGCAGCTTAAGGGGGGACAGGGAGAGGGAGACCCAGTACTTC. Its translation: CASSLRGDRERETQYF. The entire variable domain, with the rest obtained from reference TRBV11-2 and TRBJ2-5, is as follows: EAGVAQSPRYKIIEKRQSVAFWCNPISGHATLYWYQQILGQGPKLLIQFQNNGVVDDSQLPKDRFSAERLKGVDSTLKIQPAKLEDSAVYLCASSLRGDRERETQYFGPGTRLLVL.

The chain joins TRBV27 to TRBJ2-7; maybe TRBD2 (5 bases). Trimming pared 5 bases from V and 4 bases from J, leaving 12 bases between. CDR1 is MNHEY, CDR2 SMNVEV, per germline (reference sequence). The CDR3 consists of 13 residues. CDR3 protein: CASSPGGWYEQYF. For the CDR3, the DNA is TGTGCCAGCAGTCCTGGAGGTTGGTACGAGCAGTACTTC.

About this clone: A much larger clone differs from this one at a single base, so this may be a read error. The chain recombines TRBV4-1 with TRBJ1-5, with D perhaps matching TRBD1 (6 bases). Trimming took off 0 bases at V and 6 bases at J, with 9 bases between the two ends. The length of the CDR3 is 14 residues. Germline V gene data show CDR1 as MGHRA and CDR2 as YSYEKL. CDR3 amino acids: CASSQDTGTQPQHF. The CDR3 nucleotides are TGCGCCAGCAGCCAAGATACAGGGACTCAGCCCCAGCATTTT.

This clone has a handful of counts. The CDR3 region is CASSPPGQGLSPPQHF. The DNA for the CDR3 is TGTGCCAGTAGCCCGCCGGGACAGGGATTAAGTCCGCCCCAGCATTTT. This sequence joins TRBV19 and TRBJ1-5, with 9 nucleotides matching TRBD1. The germline V gene has CDR1 LNHDA and CDR2 SQIVND (reference sequence). Trimming cost V 6 bases and J 9 bases; bases outside gene matches: 15. The CDR3 is 16 amino acids. Combining the CDR3 with reference TRBV19 and TRBJ1-5 gives the whole variable domain DGGITQSPKYLFRKEGQNVTLSCEQNLNHDAMYWYRQDPGQGLRLIYYSQIVNDFQKGDIAEGYSVSREKKESFPLTVTSAQKNPTAFYLCASSPPGQGLSPPQHFGDGTRLSIL.

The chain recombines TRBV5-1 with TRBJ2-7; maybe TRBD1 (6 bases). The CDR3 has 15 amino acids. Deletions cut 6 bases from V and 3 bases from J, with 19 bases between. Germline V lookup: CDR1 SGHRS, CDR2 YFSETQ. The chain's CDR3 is CASNPTGLTNYEQYF. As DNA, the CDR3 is TGCGCCAGCAACCCTACAGGGCTTACTAACTACGAGCAGTACTTC. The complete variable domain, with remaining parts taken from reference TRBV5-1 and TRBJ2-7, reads KAGVTQTPRYLIKTRGQQVTLSCSPISGHRSVSWYQQTPGQGLQFLFEYFSETQRNKGNFPGRFSGRQFSNSRSEMNVSTLELGDSALYLCASNPTGLTNYEQYFGPGTRLTVT.

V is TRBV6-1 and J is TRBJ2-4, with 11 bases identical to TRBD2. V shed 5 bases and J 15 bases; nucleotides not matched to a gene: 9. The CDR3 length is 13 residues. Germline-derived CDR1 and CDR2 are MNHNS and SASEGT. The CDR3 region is CASSQTSGMEPYF. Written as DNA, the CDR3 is TGTGCCAGCAGTCAGACTAGCGGGATGGAACCGTACTTC.

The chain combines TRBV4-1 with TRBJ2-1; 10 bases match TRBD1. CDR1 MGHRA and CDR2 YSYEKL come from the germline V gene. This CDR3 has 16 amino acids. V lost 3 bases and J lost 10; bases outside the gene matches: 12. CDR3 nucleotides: TGCGCCAGCAGCCACCGGACAGGGGGGGATAATAGGGAGCAGTTCTTC. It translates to CASSHRTGGDNREQFF.

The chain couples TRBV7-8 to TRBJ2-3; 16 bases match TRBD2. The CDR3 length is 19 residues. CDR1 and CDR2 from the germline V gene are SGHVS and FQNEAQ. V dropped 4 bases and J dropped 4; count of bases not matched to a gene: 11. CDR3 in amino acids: CASSSNTPGLAGGPDTQYF. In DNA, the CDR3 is TGTGCCAGCAGCTCGAATACACCGGGACTAGCGGGAGGGCCAGATACGCAGTATTTT.

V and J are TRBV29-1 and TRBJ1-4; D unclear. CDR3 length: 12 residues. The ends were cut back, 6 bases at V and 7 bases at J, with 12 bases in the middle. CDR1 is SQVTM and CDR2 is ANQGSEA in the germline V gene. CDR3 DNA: TGCAGCGTCCGGGATTTGAGTGAAAAACTGTTTTTT. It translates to CSVRDLSEKLFF.

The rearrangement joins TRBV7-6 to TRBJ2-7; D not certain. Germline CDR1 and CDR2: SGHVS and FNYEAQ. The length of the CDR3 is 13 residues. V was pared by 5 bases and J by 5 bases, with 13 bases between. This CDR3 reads CASSVDGRHEQYF. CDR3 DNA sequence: TGTGCCAGCAGCGTTGATGGGCGGCACGAGCAGTACTTC.

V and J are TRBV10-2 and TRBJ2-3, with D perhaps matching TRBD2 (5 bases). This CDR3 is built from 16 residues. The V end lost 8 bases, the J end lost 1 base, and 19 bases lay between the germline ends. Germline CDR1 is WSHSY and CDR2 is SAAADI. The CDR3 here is CASRAPPSRRTDTQYF. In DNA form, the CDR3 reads TGCGCCAGCCGGGCCCCCCCTAGCCGTCGCACAGATACGCAGTATTTT.

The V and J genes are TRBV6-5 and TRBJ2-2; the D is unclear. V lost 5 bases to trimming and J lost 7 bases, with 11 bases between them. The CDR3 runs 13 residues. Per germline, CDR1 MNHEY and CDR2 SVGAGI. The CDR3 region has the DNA TGTGCCAGCAGTCCTAGAAGGGTCGGGGAGCTGTTTTTT. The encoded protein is CASSPRRVGELFF.

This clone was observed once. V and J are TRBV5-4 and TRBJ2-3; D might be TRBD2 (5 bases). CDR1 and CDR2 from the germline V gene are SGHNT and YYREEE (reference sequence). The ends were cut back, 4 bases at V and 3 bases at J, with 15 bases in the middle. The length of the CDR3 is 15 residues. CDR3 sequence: CASSQNLDFTDTQYF. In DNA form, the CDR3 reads TGTGCCAGCAGCCAAAACTTGGACTTTACAGATACGCAGTATTTT.

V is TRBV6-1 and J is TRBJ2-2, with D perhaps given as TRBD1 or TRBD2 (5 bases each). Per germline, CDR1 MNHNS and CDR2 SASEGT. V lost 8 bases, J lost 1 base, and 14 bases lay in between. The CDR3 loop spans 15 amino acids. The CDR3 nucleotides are TGTGCCAGCCAGCTCGGGGCAGAGAACACCGGGGAGCTGTTTTTT. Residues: CASQLGAENTGELFF.

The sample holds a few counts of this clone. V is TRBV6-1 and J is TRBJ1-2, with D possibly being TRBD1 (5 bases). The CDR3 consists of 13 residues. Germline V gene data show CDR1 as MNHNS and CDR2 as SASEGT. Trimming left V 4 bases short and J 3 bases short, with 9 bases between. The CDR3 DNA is TGTGCCAGCAGTGGGGGGTTTGACTATGGCTACACCTTC. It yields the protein CASSGGFDYGYTF.

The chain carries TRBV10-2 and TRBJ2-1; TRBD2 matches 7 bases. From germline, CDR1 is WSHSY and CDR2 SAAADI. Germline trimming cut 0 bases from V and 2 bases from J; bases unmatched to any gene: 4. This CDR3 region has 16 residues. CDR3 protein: CASSESEGGPYNEQFF. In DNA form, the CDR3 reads TGCGCCAGCAGTGAGTCCGAGGGAGGGCCCTACAATGAGCAGTTCTTC.

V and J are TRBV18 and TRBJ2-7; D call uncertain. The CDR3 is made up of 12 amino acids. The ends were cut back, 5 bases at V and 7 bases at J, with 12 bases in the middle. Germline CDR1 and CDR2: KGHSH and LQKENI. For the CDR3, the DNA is TGTGCCAGCTCAGCCACAGAGGAGGAGCAGTACTTC. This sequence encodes CASSATEEEQYF. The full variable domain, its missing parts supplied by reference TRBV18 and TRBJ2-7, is NAGVMQNPRHLVRRRGQEARLRCSPMKGHSHVYWYRQLPEEGLKFMVYLQKENIIDESGMPKERFSAEFPKEGPSILRIQQVVRGDSAAYFCASSATEEEQYFGPGTRLTVT.

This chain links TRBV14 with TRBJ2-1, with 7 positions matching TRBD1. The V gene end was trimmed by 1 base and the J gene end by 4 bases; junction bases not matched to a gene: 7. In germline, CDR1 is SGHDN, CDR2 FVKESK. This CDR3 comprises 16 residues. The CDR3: CASSQGFGTEYNEQFF. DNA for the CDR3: TGTGCCAGCAGCCAAGGTTTCGGGACAGAATACAATGAGCAGTTCTTC.

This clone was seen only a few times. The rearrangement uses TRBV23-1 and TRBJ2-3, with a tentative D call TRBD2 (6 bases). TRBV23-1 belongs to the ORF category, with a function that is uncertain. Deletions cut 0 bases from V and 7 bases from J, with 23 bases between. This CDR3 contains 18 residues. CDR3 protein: CASSQSKVGTGEKYTQYF. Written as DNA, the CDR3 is TGCGCCAGCAGTCAATCGAAGGTTGGGACGGGGGAGAAATATACGCAGTATTTT.

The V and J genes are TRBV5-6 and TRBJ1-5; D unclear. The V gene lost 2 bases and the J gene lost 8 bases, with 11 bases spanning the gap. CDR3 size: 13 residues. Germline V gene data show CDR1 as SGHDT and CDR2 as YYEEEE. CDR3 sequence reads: CASSFARSEPQHF. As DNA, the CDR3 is TGTGCCAGCAGCTTCGCTAGAAGCGAGCCCCAGCATTTT.

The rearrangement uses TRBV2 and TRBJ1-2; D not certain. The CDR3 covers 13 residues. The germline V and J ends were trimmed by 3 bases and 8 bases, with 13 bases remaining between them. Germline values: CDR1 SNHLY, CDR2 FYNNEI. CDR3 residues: CASSEVERTGYTF. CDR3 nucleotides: TGTGCCAGCAGTGAGGTTGAAAGGACCGGCTACACCTTC.

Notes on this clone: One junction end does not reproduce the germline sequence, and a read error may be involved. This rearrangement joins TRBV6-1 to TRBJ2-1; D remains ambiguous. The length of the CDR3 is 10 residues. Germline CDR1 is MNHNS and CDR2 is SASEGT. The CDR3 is CASSEWAPIF. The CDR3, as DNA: TGTGCCAGCAGTGAATGGGCGCCAATCTTC.

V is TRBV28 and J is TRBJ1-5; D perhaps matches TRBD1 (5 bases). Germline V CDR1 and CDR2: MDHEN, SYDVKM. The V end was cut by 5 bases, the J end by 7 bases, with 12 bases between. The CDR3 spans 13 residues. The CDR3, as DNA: TGTGCCAGCAGTAAATACCCAGGGCAGCCCCAGCATTTT. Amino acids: CASSKYPGQPQHF.

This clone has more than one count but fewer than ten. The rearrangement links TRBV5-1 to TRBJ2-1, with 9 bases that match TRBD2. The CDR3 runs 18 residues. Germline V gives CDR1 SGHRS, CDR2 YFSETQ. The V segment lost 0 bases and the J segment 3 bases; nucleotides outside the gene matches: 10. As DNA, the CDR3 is TGCGCCAGCAGCTTGGTAATGGCTAGCGGGATCGGCTACAATGAGCAGTTCTTC. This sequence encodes CASSLVMASGIGYNEQFF.

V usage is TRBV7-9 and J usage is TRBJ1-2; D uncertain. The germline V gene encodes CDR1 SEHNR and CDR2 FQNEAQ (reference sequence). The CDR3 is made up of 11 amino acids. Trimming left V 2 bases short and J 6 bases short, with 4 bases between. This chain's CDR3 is CASSLPNGYTF. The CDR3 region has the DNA TGTGCCAGCAGCTTACCGAATGGCTACACCTTC.

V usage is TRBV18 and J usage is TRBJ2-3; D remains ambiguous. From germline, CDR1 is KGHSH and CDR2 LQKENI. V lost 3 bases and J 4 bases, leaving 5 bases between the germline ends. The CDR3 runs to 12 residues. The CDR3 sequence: CASSPAADTQYF. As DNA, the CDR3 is TGTGCCAGCTCACCCGCGGCAGATACGCAGTATTTT.

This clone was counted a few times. CDR3 amino acids: CASSIVGQGDYGYTF. The CDR3 coding sequence is TGTGCCAGTAGTATCGTGGGACAGGGGGACTATGGCTACACCTTC. V and J are TRBV19 and TRBJ1-2; 11 nucleotides match TRBD1. With V trimmed by 3 bases and J by 3 bases, 3 bases remained unmatched. From germline, CDR1 is LNHDA and CDR2 SQIVND (reference sequence). This CDR3 has 15 amino acids. Based on the CDR3 plus reference TRBV19 and TRBJ1-2, the full variable domain is DGGITQSPKYLFRKEGQNVTLSCEQNLNHDAMYWYRQDPGQGLRLIYYSQIVNDFQKGDIAEGYSVSREKKESFPLTVTSAQKNPTAFYLCASSIVGQGDYGYTFGSGTRLTVV.

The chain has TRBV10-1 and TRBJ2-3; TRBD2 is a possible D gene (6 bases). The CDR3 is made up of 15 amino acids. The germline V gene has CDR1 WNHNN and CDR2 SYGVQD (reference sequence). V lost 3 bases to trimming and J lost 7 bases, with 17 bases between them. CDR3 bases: TGCGCCAGCAGTGACTCGGGAGTAACGTCTAATACGCAGTATTTT. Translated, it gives CASSDSGVTSNTQYF.

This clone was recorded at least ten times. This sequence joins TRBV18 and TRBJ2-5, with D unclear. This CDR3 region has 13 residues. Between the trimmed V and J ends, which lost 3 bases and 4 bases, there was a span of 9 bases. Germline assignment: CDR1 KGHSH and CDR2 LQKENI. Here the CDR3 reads CASSPSIGETQYF. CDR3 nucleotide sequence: TGTGCCAGCTCACCGAGTATAGGAGAGACCCAGTACTTC.

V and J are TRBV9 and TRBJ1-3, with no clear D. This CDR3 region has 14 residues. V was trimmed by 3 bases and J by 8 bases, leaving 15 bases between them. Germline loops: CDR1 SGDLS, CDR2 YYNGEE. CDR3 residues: CASSGRDYLDTIYF. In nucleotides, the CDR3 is TGTGCCAGCAGCGGTCGAGACTACCTTGACACCATATATTTT. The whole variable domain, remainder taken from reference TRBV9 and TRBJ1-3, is DSGVTQTPKHLITATGQRVTLRCSPRSGDLSVYWYQQSLDQGLQFLIQYYNGEERAKGNILERFSAQQFPDLHSELNLSSLELGDSALYFCASSGRDYLDTIYFGEGSWLTVV.